One and the same sample provided the 8 T cell receptor beta chains below, sequenced in a study of blood T cell repertoires in COVID-19. Profiled with immunoSEQ multiplex PCR; TCRdb holds only in-frame clones, not every one. Altogether 260,000 or so clones are present, approximately 82% being singletons, with the ten largest covering approximately 6%. Sequencing used peripheral blood. The origin of the receptors is a man older than 75 with acute or convalescent COVID-19.

This rearrangement joins TRBV3-1 (or the pseudogene TRBV3-2) to TRBJ2-1; 7 positions agree with TRBD1. The CDR3 length is 16 residues. The ends lost 5 bases at V and 2 bases at J; junction bases unmatched: 9. The V gene's germline CDR1 is LGHDT and CDR2 YNNKEL (reference sequence). The CDR3 DNA is TGTGCCAGCAGCTTTCAGTGGGACAGCACCTACAATGAGCAGTTCTTC. It specifies CASSFQWDSTYNEQFF.

The chain links TRBV27 to TRBJ1-5, with a tentative D call TRBD1 (6 bases). Germline V gives CDR1 MNHEY, CDR2 SMNVEV (reference sequence). This CDR3 region has 15 residues. Trimming left V 6 bases short and J 2 bases short, with 14 bases between. The CDR3 is CASRPGVIGNQPQHF. For the CDR3, the DNA is TGTGCCAGCAGGCCAGGGGTAATAGGCAATCAGCCCCAGCATTTT.

The chain combines TRBV3-1 (or the pseudogene TRBV3-2) with TRBJ1-1, with TRBD1 identical over 9 bases. Germline V lookup: CDR1 LGHDT, CDR2 YNNKEL (reference sequence). This CDR3 comprises 17 residues. Germline trimming cut 5 bases from V and 6 bases from J; bases unmatched to any gene: 16. The CDR3 nucleotides are TGTGCCAGCAGCACCCTTCGACAGGGGGGGTTAGGGGCTGAAGCTTTCTTT. Translated: CASSTLRQGGLGAEAFF.

This sequence joins TRBV2 and TRBJ1-5; D unresolved. The CDR3 spans 14 residues. Germline assignment: CDR1 SNHLY and CDR2 FYNNEI. The V end lost 3 bases, the J end lost 3 bases, and 9 bases lay between the germline ends. The chain's CDR3 is CASSEGRNNQPQHF. DNA for the CDR3: TGTGCCAGCAGTGAGGGCAGGAACAATCAGCCCCAGCATTTT.

The gene calls are TRBV2 and TRBJ2-5; D unclear. Germline CDR1 and CDR2: SNHLY and FYNNEI. Trimming cost V 6 bases and J 3 bases, with 11 bases left between them. This CDR3 has 13 amino acids. The CDR3 coding sequence is TGTGCCAGCAGGGTAGCACCGGAAGAGACCCAGTACTTC. Protein product: CASRVAPEETQYF. Supplemented by reference TRBV2 and TRBJ2-5, the full variable domain reads EPEVTQTPSHQVTQMGQEVILRCVPISNHLYFYWYRQILGQKVEFLVSFYNNEISEKSEIFDDQFSVERPDGSNFTLKIRSTKLEDSAMYFCASRVAPEETQYFGPGTRLLVL.

The V call is TRBV6-5, the J call TRBJ2-5; 7 nucleotides align to TRBD1. Per germline, CDR1 MNHEY and CDR2 SVGAGI. The CDR3 covers 13 residues. The ends lost 4 bases at V and 4 bases at J; junction bases unmatched: 3. The CDR3 here is CASSSNRGETQYF. The CDR3 coding sequence is TGTGCCAGCAGTTCTAACAGGGGAGAGACCCAGTACTTC.

This rearrangement joins TRBV18 to TRBJ2-1, with D maybe TRBD1 (6 bases). The germline V gene encodes CDR1 KGHSH and CDR2 LQKENI. V lost 6 bases and J 15 bases, leaving 18 bases between the germline ends. The CDR3 consists of 12 residues. The CDR3 DNA reads as TGTGCCAGCTCCCAACGAGGGGACACTTGGTTCTTC. Its protein product is CASSQRGDTWFF.

This sequence joins TRBV2 and TRBJ2-1, with 9 bases lining up with TRBD2. Germline V CDR1 and CDR2: SNHLY, FYNNEI. CDR3 length equals 17 residues. J gave up 5 bases and V 3 bases, and 11 bases lay outside the gene matches. The CDR3 sequence is CASSEDPSGRFDNEQFF. CDR3 coding DNA: TGTGCCAGCAGTGAGGATCCCAGCGGGAGGTTCGACAATGAGCAGTTCTTC.